The sample holds many counts of the clone carrying this T cell receptor (beta chain). The data derive from a study of early T cells in non-severe SARS-CoV-2 infection. Germline lookup yields CDR1 SGDLS and CDR2 YYNGEE. The CDR3 length is 12 residues. The V end was cut by 2 bases, the J end by 12 bases, with 14 bases between. Each CDR3 protein gets one entry after TCRdb re-called the 5' RACE reads with MiXCR. The sample carries 70,000 to 90,000 distinct CDR3 sequences, under 15% recorded once. J is TRBJ1-2 and V is TRBV9, with D unresolved. The material sequenced was whole blood. This receptor was identified in an adult who was a healthcare worker with PCR-confirmed SARS-CoV-2 infection or an uninfected control (not recorded which). In DNA, the CDR3 is TGTGCCAGCAGCGTCGGTACCTCACAACACACCTTC. This encodes CASSVGTSQHTF.